The clone carrying this T cell receptor (beta chain) has just a few counts. What it recognizes is unknown. The entry originates in a study of human T cells and chemical hapten exposure. Study-wide background: Small pooled library volume differences mainly caused per-sample TCR yield variation.

TCRdb independently ran MiXCR on the RACE reads; one entry per CDR3 protein. The sample holds fewer than 60,000 distinct CDR3 sequences, 9% to 9.5% seen once. CDR1 is SGHRS, CDR2 YFSETQ, per germline. Trimming pared 6 bases from V and 6 bases from J, leaving 20 bases between. The CDR3 sequence is 15 residues long. Time point described: patch test 1, 2 weeks after DPC sensitization. Indicated treatment: therapeutic diphenylcyclopropenone sensitization with weekly scalp DPC. The study enrolled 18 to 70-year-old alopecia patients suitable for DPC. General study results and limits: The study found expanded TCRs formed significantly more large CDR3 similarity clusters than controls. The number of TCRs over 1 in 1000 frequency stayed unchanged after DPC.

This clonotype was sampled from a woman between 45 and 60 years old with alopecia areata. Some clones in this sample may be carry-over from other donors' samples. The rearrangement links TRBV5-1 to TRBJ2-3; D gene ambiguous. The material was whole blood, obtained in connection with sensitization to the hapten diphenylcyclopropenone (DPC). CDR3: CASNQKRHAEDTQYF. In DNA, the CDR3 is TGCGCCAGCAACCAAAAAAGACACGCAGAGGATACGCAGTATTTT.